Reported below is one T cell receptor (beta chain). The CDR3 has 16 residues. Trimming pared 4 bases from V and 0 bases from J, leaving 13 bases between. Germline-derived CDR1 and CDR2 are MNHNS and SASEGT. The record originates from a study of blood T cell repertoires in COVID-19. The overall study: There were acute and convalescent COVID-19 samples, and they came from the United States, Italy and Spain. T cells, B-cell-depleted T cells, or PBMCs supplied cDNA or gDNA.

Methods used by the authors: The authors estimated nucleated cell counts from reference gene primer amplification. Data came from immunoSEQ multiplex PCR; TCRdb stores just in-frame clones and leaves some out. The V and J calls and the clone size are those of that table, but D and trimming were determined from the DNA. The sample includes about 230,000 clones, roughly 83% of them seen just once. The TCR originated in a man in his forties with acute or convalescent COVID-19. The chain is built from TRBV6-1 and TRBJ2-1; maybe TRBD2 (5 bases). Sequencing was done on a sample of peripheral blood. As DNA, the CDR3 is TGTGCCAGCAGTGCTACGTTGGGGAGCTCCTACAATGAGCAGTTCTTC. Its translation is CASSATLGSSYNEQFF.